This TCR beta chain was identified during a study of blood T cell repertoires in COVID-19. Individuals drawn from approximately 26 US areas were roughly 18 to 95 years old. Repertoires were generated with immunoSEQ multiplex PCR, while TCRdb's copy carries only in-frame clones and drops some. The sample lists 150,000 to 180,000 clones, 80% to 90% occurring once. CDR1 and CDR2 (germline): LGHDT, YNNKEL (reference sequence). This CDR3 is built from 15 residues. Unmatched junction bases numbered 2, after V lost 2 bases and J lost 0 bases. The TCR sequence derives from a man aged 45-65 years who had recovered from COVID-19. The chain recombines TRBV3-1 (or the pseudogene TRBV3-2) with TRBJ1-2; the match to TRBD1 covers 8 bases. The sample consisted of PBMCs or T cells enriched from blood (not recorded which). The CDR3 loop reads CASSQTGGSNYGYTF. In DNA, the CDR3 is TGTGCCAGCAGCCAAACAGGGGGTTCTAACTATGGCTACACCTTC.